Many counts were recorded for the clone carrying this T cell receptor (beta chain). The target antigen is unknown. TCR beta CDR3 sequences were amplified from RNA transcripts. The HTBI primer set was used in a first-round RT-PCR of the TCR CDR3. A single record per CDR3 protein comes from TCRdb applying MiXCR to the multiplex PCR reads. Of 550,000 to 600,000 distinct CDR3 sequences listed, about 45% are singletons. This record belongs to a study of T cells in Graves' hyperthyroidism and ophthalmopathy. Broader study findings: The model forecast ophthalmopathy, anticipating it by a median approximately 6.1 months before onset.

Lactation, pregnancy, other autoimmune disease or uncontrolled infection led to exclusion of patients. Material: peripheral blood or thyroid tissue (not recorded which). The receptor was isolated from an adult woman with Graves' disease, either hyperthyroidism or ophthalmopathy (not recorded which).

CDR3 protein: CASSHPGWTGELFF. The CDR3 DNA follows: TGTGCCAGCAGTCACCCAGGGTGGACCGGGGAGCTGTTTTTT. This chain joins TRBV12-3 or TRBV12-4 and TRBJ2-2; tentative D call: TRBD1 (5 bases). V lost 5 bases to trimming and J lost 5 bases, with 12 bases between them. CDR3 length equals 14 residues.